This T cell receptor beta chain stems from a study of T-cell reconstitution after alpha-beta-depleted transplantation in children. General observations from the study: As was reported, about two months after transplant, alpha-beta T cells came from several hundred expanded graft clones. T-cell numbers and diversity, one year after transplant, stemmed largely from T cells that were newly produced.

With 0 bases removed from V and 3 bases from J, the gap between germline ends came to 9 bases. This CDR3 is built from 14 residues. The germline V gene has CDR1 MGHRA and CDR2 YSYEKL. Preparation of the TCRbeta library was carried out with unique molecular identifiers. TCRdb redid the calling of the PCR reads with MiXCR, one entry per CDR3 protein. This sample has 250,000 to 400,000 distinct CDR3 sequences, with roughly 25% found just once. This clonotype came up many times. The target antigen is unknown. The chain joins TRBV4-1 to TRBJ2-7; D unresolved. The sample in question was PBMCs, mostly from graft donor cells, obtained 180 days after TCRalphabeta/CD19-depleted stem cell transplant. This clonotype originated in a male patient under 18 who had a stem cell transplant for acute lymphoblastic leukemia, so the T cells may come from the graft donor. The CDR3, as DNA: TGCGCCAGCAGCCAAGATTACCTAAGCTACGAGCAGTACTTC. Its translation: CASSQDYLSYEQYF.